Following are 5 T cell receptor beta chains from one sample sequenced in a study of tumor-infiltrating lymphocytes in oesophageal squamous cell carcinoma. TCRdb processed the PCR reads anew with MiXCR; each CDR3 protein has one entry. In the table there are approximately 18,000 distinct CDR3 sequences, approximately 40% of which are singletons. Specimen: blood. These receptors were taken from a male donor with esophageal squamous cell carcinoma.

This clonotype is medium-sized (0.01 to 0.1%) by share. The rearrangement links TRBV28 to TRBJ2-1; 10 bases fit TRBD2. This CDR3 comprises 16 residues. Germline CDR1 is MDHEN and CDR2 is SYDVKM. With V trimmed by 6 bases and J by 1 base, 6 bases remained unmatched. The CDR3 DNA reads as TGTGCCAGCAGGGAAGCTAGCGGGGGATCCTACAATGAGCAGTTCTTC. This encodes CASREASGGSYNEQFF. Full variable domain (outside the CDR3, taken from reference TRBV28 and TRBJ2-1): DVKVTQSSRYLVKRTGEKVFLECVQDMDHENMFWYRQDPGLGLRLIYFSYDVKMKEKGDIPEGYSVSREKKERFSLILESASTNQTSMYLCASREASGGSYNEQFFGPGTRLTVL.

The rearrangement links TRBV6-6 to TRBJ1-2; D is ambiguous. Germline V gives CDR1 MNHNY, CDR2 SVGAGI (reference sequence). The CDR3 runs to 15 residues. Trimming took off 4 bases at V and 4 bases at J, with 16 bases between the two ends. CDR3 loop: CASSSEFRSAYGYTF. CDR3 bases: TGTGCCAGCAGTTCCGAGTTTCGGTCGGCCTATGGCTACACCTTC.

The chain combines TRBV7-3 with TRBJ2-1; tentative D call: TRBD1 (7 bases). The J call may be in error: the DNA end matches TRBJ2-7 better. This CDR3 comprises 17 residues. Germline V gene sequence: CDR1 SGHTA, CDR2 FQGTGA. The DNA for the CDR3 is TGTGCCAGCAGCTTAAGTGCTAGCAGGGGGGCCACCTACGAGCAGTACTTC. Its translation: CASSLSASRGATYEQYF.

The rearrangement joins TRBV28 to TRBJ2-1; no clear D gene. TRBJ2-7 explains the end of the DNA better; the J call may be wrong. The CDR3 runs 12 residues. The germline V gene encodes CDR1 MDHEN and CDR2 SYDVKM. DNA of the CDR3: TGTGCCAGCAGTCCCGGGTGGGGCGAGCAGTACTTC. Protein sequence: CASSPGWGEQYF.

In this sample, this clonotype is medium-sized (0.01 to 0.1%). V and J are TRBV25-1 and TRBJ2-1; TRBD1 or TRBD2 may be the D gene (5 bases each). Germline lookup yields CDR1 MGHDK and CDR2 SYGVNS. The CDR3 runs to 16 residues. Between the trimmed V and J ends, which lost 2 bases and 8 bases, there was a span of 19 bases. The CDR3 region has the DNA TGTGCCAGCAGTGAAAGGGGACGGTCGGACGTGGATGAGCAGTTCTTC. As protein: CASSERGRSDVDEQFF.